Given below is one TCR beta chain in context. V lost 8 bases to trimming and J lost 3 bases; unmatched junction nucleotides: 4. CDR3 length: 13 residues. Germline loops: CDR1 MGHDK, CDR2 SYGVNS. The protocol was immunoSEQ multiplex PCR, while the TCRdb copy is restricted to in-frame clones and leaves out a portion. The sample carries approximately 80,000 clones, 94% recorded once. The data were taken from a study of T cell changes during pregnancy in multiple sclerosis. This rearrangement joins TRBV25-1 to TRBJ2-7; 10 nucleotides agree with TRBD1. The input for sequencing was peripheral blood, taken in the third trimester of pregnancy. The sequence derives from a female donor with multiple sclerosis, enrolled in a pregnancy study. The CDR3 DNA is TGTGCCAGCGGTGGGACAGGGGACTACGAGCAGTACTTC. This translates into CASGGTGDYEQYF.